The rows below give T cell receptor beta chains drawn from one sample of a study of cytomegalovirus exposure and HLA in healthy donors. The data were produced by immunoSEQ multiplex PCR, yet TCRdb's version contains in-frame clones alone and is incomplete. The sample contains approximately 110,000 clones, 75% to 85% of which appear only once. The specimen was PBMCs. The receptors here all came from a man aged 45-65 years in good health and CMV-seronegative. CDR3s include the opening cysteine and the closing phenylalanine or tryptophan. The D gene is left open where the match is weak. Clone sizes are given selectively: once, few, many, or a class where the clone is expanded.

v_call	clone_size	d_call	j_call	cdr3_aa	cdr3_nt
TRBV18	few	TRBD2	TRBJ2-7	CASSLIEGGGAHEQYF	TGTGCCAGCTCCCTCATTGAGGGCGGGGGGGCCCACGAGCAGTACTTC
TRBV7-8	.	.	TRBJ1-6	CASSRLRGDNSPLHF	TGTGCCAGCAGCAGATTGCGGGGAGATAATTCACCCCTCCACTTT
TRBV25-1	.	TRBD1	TRBJ2-1	CASRRGTDNEQFF	TGTGCCAGCAGGAGAGGGACAGACAATGAGCAGTTCTTC
TRBV15	.	TRBD1	TRBJ1-1	CATSRDKTGTLEAFF	TGTGCCACCAGCAGAGATAAGACAGGGACTCTTGAAGCTTTCTTT
TRBV29-1	.	.	TRBJ1-4	CSVDEGANEKLFF	TGCAGCGTTGACGAGGGAGCTAATGAAAAACTGTTTTTT
TRBV9	.	TRBD1	TRBJ1-1	CASSVDGGGTNTEAFF	TGTGCCAGCAGCGTGGACGGAGGGGGCACTAACACTGAAGCTTTCTTT
TRBV10-3	.	.	TRBJ2-5	CAISSEGEETQYF	TGTGCCATCAGTTCTGAGGGGGAAGAGACCCAGTACTTC
TRBV2	.	.	TRBJ2-7	CASSEGNRGAYYEQYF	TGTGCCAGCAGTGAAGGGAATCGGGGGGCGTACTACGAGCAGTACTTC
TRBV2	.	.	TRBJ1-1	CASSRAWAGVRNTEAFF	TGTGCCAGCTCGCGGGCGTGGGCAGGGGTAAGGAACACTGAAGCTTTCTTT
TRBV5-1	.	.	TRBJ2-5	CASGYFSRGEPQYF	TGCGCCAGCGGATACTTCTCCAGGGGGGAGCCCCAGTACTTC
TRBV2	.	TRBD1	TRBJ1-3	CASSDGQGANTIYF	TGTGCCAGCAGTGACGGACAGGGCGCAAACACCATATATTTT
TRBV23-1	once	.	TRBJ1-4	CASTRGGPEKLFF	TGCGCCAGCACACGGGGGGGGCCTGAAAAACTGTTTTTT
TRBV7-9	.	TRBD2	TRBJ2-3	CASSLGFSGGTDTQYF	TGCGCCAGCAGCTTAGGGTTTAGCGGGGGCACAGATACGCAGTATTTT
TRBV5-5	.	TRBD1	TRBJ2-7	CASSLERTGAYEQYF	TGTGCCAGCAGCTTGGAACGGACAGGGGCCTACGAGCAGTACTTC
TRBV25-1	.	TRBD1	TRBJ1-2	CASSAEGAPGYGYTF	TGTGCCAGCAGTGCCGAGGGGGCGCCGGGTTATGGCTACACCTTC
TRBV5-1	.	.	TRBJ1-6	CASSLADSPLHF	TGCGCCAGCAGCTTGGCTGATTCACCCCTCCACTTT
TRBV19	.	.	TRBJ2-5	CASSSRTEDQETQYF	TGTGCCAGTAGTTCGCGGACAGAAGACCAAGAGACCCAGTACTTC
TRBV29-1	.	TRBD2	TRBJ2-1	CSVEGQRGTYNEQFF	TGCAGCGTTGAGGGGCAGCGGGGGACCTACAATGAGCAGTTCTTC
TRBV7-5	.	.	TRBJ1-4	CVRSLDECTGENEKLFF	TGTGTCAGAAGCTTAGACGAGTGTACAGGTGAAAATGAAAAACTGTTTTTT
TRBV5-5	.	TRBD1	TRBJ2-2	CASRGDRVDTGELFF	TGTGCCAGCAGAGGGGACAGGGTGGACACCGGGGAGCTGTTTTTT
TRBV6-5	.	.	TRBJ1-4	CASSYSSRTNEKLFF	TGTGCCAGCAGTTACTCTTCCAGAACTAATGAAAAACTGTTTTTT
TRBV28	once	TRBD1	TRBJ1-1	CASTKPQGSVYEAFF	TGTGCCAGCACCAAACCACAGGGGAGTGTGTACGAAGCTTTCTTT
TRBV7-9	.	TRBD1	TRBJ1-1	CASSPTTGGNTEAFF	TGTGCCAGCAGCCCCACAACAGGGGGCAACACTGAAGCTTTCTTT
TRBV4-1	.	TRBD1	TRBJ2-5	CASSQEVVQGQETQYF	TGCGCCAGCAGCCAAGAAGTCGTACAGGGGCAAGAGACCCAGTACTTC
TRBV19	few	.	TRBJ2-7	CASSTLAGLDEQYF	TGTGCCAGTAGTACCCTCGCGGGGCTGGACGAGCAGTACTTC
TRBV28	.	.	TRBJ1-1	CASTNPNTEAFF	TGTGCCAGCACTAACCCGAACACTGAAGCTTTCTTT